These 5 T cell receptor beta chains were sequenced from one sample in a study of T cell repertoires in cytomegalovirus infection. TCRdb reprocessed the reads via MiXCR and lists one record per CDR3 protein. The sample includes 650,000 to 850,000 distinct CDR3 sequences, about 28% of them seen just once. Their antigens are not known. The sequenced sample was cultured CD8+ T cells from PBMCs, obtained from culture after CMV antigen stimulation. The receptor source for this set is a human donor in good health (CMV status not recorded). Some clones in this sample may be carry-over from other donors' samples.

This clonotype showed up just a few times. This chain links TRBV14 with TRBJ2-7; D not certain. Germline CDR1 reads SGHDN; CDR2 reads FVKESK. The CDR3 is made up of 12 amino acids. V gave up 0 bases and J gave up 6 bases, with 6 bases separating them. The CDR3 sequence: CASSQDRVEQYF. The DNA for the CDR3 is TGTGCCAGCAGCCAAGATCGGGTCGAGCAGTACTTC.

The V call is TRBV24-1, the J call TRBJ1-5; possibly TRBD1 for D (5 bases). V dropped 6 bases and J dropped 4 bases, with 12 bases sitting between them. This CDR3 spans 14 amino acids. Germline CDR1 reads KGHDR; CDR2 reads SFDVKD. Written as DNA, the CDR3 is TGTGCCACCAGTCCCCCAGGGTCAAATCAGCCCCAGCATTTT. Protein: CATSPPGSNQPQHF.

The sample holds a few counts of this clonotype. The V call is TRBV5-5, the J call TRBJ1-5; 7 bases align to TRBD1. This CDR3 contains 16 residues. Losses at the gene ends were 3 bases for V and 2 bases for J; bases not matched to a gene: 8. Germline V CDR1 and CDR2: SGHKS, YYEKEE (reference sequence). CDR3 region: CASSSARDRGNQPQHF. In DNA, the CDR3 is TGTGCCAGCAGCTCAGCCCGGGACAGAGGCAATCAGCCCCAGCATTTT.

The V call is TRBV3-1, the J call TRBJ2-3; no definite D call. Trimming cost V 0 bases and J 8 bases, with 21 bases left between them. The CDR3 has 17 amino acids. Germline V CDR1 and CDR2: LGHDT, YNNKEL (reference sequence). The CDR3 DNA sequence: TGTGCCAGCAGCCAAGACGAGGTACCGAGCTGGGCACGTACGCAGTATTTT. This translates into CASSQDEVPSWARTQYF.

The V gene is TRBV7-9, the J gene TRBJ2-6; D remains ambiguous. V was cut by 1 base and J by 8 bases, with 9 bases left in between. Germline V gene lookup returns CDR1 SEHNR and CDR2 FQNEAQ (reference sequence). The CDR3 runs to 14 residues. The CDR3 spells CASSLGWGTNVLTF. The CDR3 coding sequence is TGTGCCAGCAGCTTAGGGTGGGGTACCAACGTCCTGACTTTC.